This T cell receptor beta chain was recorded in a study of T cell repertoires in cytomegalovirus infection. Study at large: Public signatures in TCR beta pointed to CMV infection and matching HLA type. General study findings and limits: Ex vivo responses were dominated by HLA-C-restricted CMV-specific TCR beta clonotypes. Based on cumulative public TCR beta family frequency, carriers of CMV plus the relevant HLA were identified.

Using its own MiXCR run on the reads, TCRdb lists one record per CDR3 protein. The sample records some 240,000 distinct CDR3 sequences, about 17% being singletons. Per the germline V gene, CDR1 is SEHNR and CDR2 is FQNEAQ (reference sequence). The ends lost 5 bases at V and 5 bases at J; junction bases unmatched: 8. This CDR3 contains 17 residues. Of note for this clonotype: Its matching antigen is unknown.

The clonotype originates from a human donor in good health (CMV status not recorded). Some clones in this sample may be carry-over from other donors' samples. The V and J genes are TRBV7-9 and TRBJ1-6; the match to TRBD1 covers 11 bases. The sequencing sample was made of CD8+ T cells from PBMCs. The CDR3 nucleotides are TGTGCCAGCAGCGGCCCGGACAGGGGGCATAATAATTCACCCCTCCACTTT. Translation: CASSGPDRGHNNSPLHF.